One and the same sample provided the 27 T cell receptor beta chains below, sequenced in a study of cytomegalovirus exposure and HLA in healthy donors. The PCR employed 60 Vbeta primers together with 13 Jbeta primers. TCRdb's table, derived via immunoSEQ multiplex PCR, lists solely in-frame clones and lacks some. The repertoire holds some 64,000 clones, with around 90% as singletons. Sequencing input: PBMCs. The source of these receptors is a man aged 25 to 40 in good health and CMV-seropositive.

This sequence joins TRBV15 and TRBJ1-5, with D perhaps TRBD1 (5 bases). CDR3 length: 13 residues. Trimming stripped 5 bases from V and 5 bases from J, with 10 bases between. In germline, CDR1 is LNHNV, CDR2 YYDKDF (reference sequence). In DNA form, the CDR3 reads TGTGCCACCAGCTACCGCAGGGATCAGCCCCAGCATTTT. Translation: CATSYRRDQPQHF. Full variable domain (outside the CDR3, taken from reference TRBV15 and TRBJ1-5): DAMVIQNPRYQVTQFGKPVTLSCSQTLNHNVMYWYQQKSSQAPKLLFHYYDKDFNNEADTPDNFQSRRPNTSFCFLDIRSPGLGDTAMYLCATSYRRDQPQHFGDGTRLSIL.

The V and J genes are TRBV29-1 and TRBJ2-1, with D uncertain. The CDR3 covers 11 residues. Trimming removed 7 bases at V and 6 bases at J, with 10 bases between. Germline CDR1 SQVTM, CDR2 ANQGSEA. CDR3 region: CSAPVLNEQFF. The DNA for the CDR3 is TGCAGCGCCCCGGTCCTCAATGAGCAGTTCTTC.

The rearrangement joins TRBV6-4 to TRBJ2-1; 7 positions match TRBD2. Germline V gene sequence: CDR1 MRHNA, CDR2 SNTAGT. This CDR3 is 14 amino acids long. The V gene end was trimmed by 3 bases and the J gene end by 9 bases; junction bases not matched to a gene: 8. The CDR3 DNA is TGTGCCAGCAGTGAAACTAGGGAGGGGAGTGAGCAGTTCTTC. Its protein is CASSETREGSEQFF.

The chain links TRBV25-1 to TRBJ1-2, with D possibly TRBD1 on 6 matching bases. V was clipped by 2 bases and J by 6 bases, with 10 bases between them. Looked up from germline, CDR1 is MGHDK and CDR2 is SYGVNS. The CDR3 length is 13 residues. The DNA for the CDR3 is TGTGCCAGCAGTGAAGGCAGGGGACATGGCTACACCTTC. Translating gives CASSEGRGHGYTF.

The V and J genes are TRBV27 and TRBJ1-2; the D gene is possibly TRBD1 (5 bases). The CDR3 totals 14 residues. Germline values: CDR1 MNHEY, CDR2 SMNVEV (reference sequence). V was cut by 4 bases and J by 8 bases, with 17 bases left in between. CDR3 protein: CASSSPGQGLGYTF. CDR3 nucleotide sequence: TGTGCCAGCAGTTCCCCAGGCCAGGGCTTGGGCTACACCTTC.

J is TRBJ1-2 and V is TRBV29-1; D ambiguous. The ends were cut back, 4 bases at V and 7 bases at J, with 19 bases in the middle. CDR1 and CDR2 (germline): SQVTM, ANQGSEA. CDR3 size: 14 residues. Here the CDR3 reads CSVVAGGGWGGYTF. DNA for the CDR3: TGCAGCGTTGTCGCCGGAGGCGGCTGGGGTGGCTACACCTTC.

The chain combines TRBV18 with TRBJ2-2, with D possibly matching TRBD1 (5 bases). Looked up from germline, CDR1 is KGHSH and CDR2 is LQKENI. The V and J ends lost 4 bases and 7 bases respectively, with 13 bases between them. The CDR3 sequence is 14 residues long. The CDR3: CASSRDSWIGELFF. CDR3 sequence (DNA): TGTGCCAGCTCACGAGACAGTTGGATCGGGGAGCTGTTTTTT.

The rearrangement uses TRBV9 and TRBJ2-1; tentative D call: TRBD1 (5 bases). CDR3 size: 14 residues. Germline CDR1 and CDR2: SGDLS and YYNGEE. Deletions cut 4 bases from V and 5 bases from J, with 13 bases between. The CDR3 reads CASSPRTLNNEQFF. The DNA for the CDR3 is TGTGCCAGCAGCCCGAGGACACTTAACAATGAGCAGTTCTTC.

The chain carries TRBV28 and TRBJ2-3; possibly TRBD2 for D (5 bases). The V end lost 3 bases, the J end lost 3 bases, and 13 bases lay between the germline ends. CDR3 length: 15 amino acids. Germline assignment: CDR1 MDHEN and CDR2 SYDVKM. The CDR3 DNA sequence: TGTGCCAGCAGTTTGCCAGAGGGCCCGACAGATACGCAGTATTTT. Translating gives CASSLPEGPTDTQYF.

This sequence joins TRBV28 and TRBJ1-2, with 7 bases lining up with TRBD1. Germline V lookup: CDR1 MDHEN, CDR2 SYDVKM. This CDR3 is 15 amino acids long. V lost 6 bases to trimming and J lost 4 bases; unmatched junction nucleotides: 11. The CDR3 sequence: CASRETGARSYGYTF. Here the CDR3 DNA reads TGTGCCAGCAGAGAAACAGGGGCCCGCAGCTATGGCTACACCTTC.

The DNA of the CDR3 is TGCGCCAGCACCAGGGGACTAGCGGGAGGCGGCGAGCAGTACTTC. This sequence encodes CASTRGLAGGGEQYF. The chain couples TRBV5-1 to TRBJ2-5, with 15 bases lining up with TRBD2. Near its end, the DNA agrees better with TRBJ2-7, so the J call may be wrong. The CDR3 has 15 residues. Germline assignment: CDR1 SGHRS and CDR2 YFSETQ.

The genes are TRBV7-9 and TRBJ1-1; D might be TRBD1 (6 bases). CDR3 length equals 14 residues. Germline CDR1 is SEHNR and CDR2 is FQNEAQ (reference sequence). V lost 5 bases, J lost 5 bases, and 15 bases lay in between. The CDR3 bases are TGTGCCAGCAGCCCCCACAGGGAGGGGACTGAAGCTTTCTTT. Encoded protein: CASSPHREGTEAFF.

This rearrangement joins TRBV7-3 to TRBJ2-1, with 7 bases matching TRBD1. From germline, CDR1 is SGHTA and CDR2 FQGTGA. The CDR3 contains 15 residues. Trimming took 5 bases from V and 9 from J; bases not matched to a gene: 13. CDR3 nucleotide sequence: TGTGCCAGCAGCCCCGACAGGGCCCTGATGGGTGAGCAGTTCTTC. Translation gives CASSPDRALMGEQFF.

The chain combines TRBV15 with TRBJ1-5, with D uncertain. The CDR3 length is 14 residues. The V gene lost 6 bases and the J gene lost 4 bases, with 13 bases spanning the gap. Germline assignment: CDR1 LNHNV and CDR2 YYDKDF (reference sequence). CDR3 region: CATREVRLNQPQHF. The CDR3 coding sequence is TGTGCCACCAGGGAGGTTCGACTGAATCAGCCCCAGCATTTT.

V and J are TRBV4-1 and TRBJ2-2, with 9 bases identical to TRBD1. Trimming took 3 bases from V and 6 from J; bases not matched to a gene: 5. The CDR3 length is 15 residues. Per the germline V gene, CDR1 is MGHRA and CDR2 is YSYEKL. The CDR3 loop is CASSQAGQGPGELFF. CDR3 nucleotides: TGCGCCAGCAGCCAGGCGGGACAGGGACCCGGGGAGCTGTTTTTT.

The rearrangement uses TRBV7-3 and TRBJ2-7, with D unclear. This CDR3 comprises 12 residues. The germline gives CDR1 SGHTA, CDR2 FQGTGA. The V and J ends lost 5 bases and 7 bases respectively, with 12 bases between them. CDR3 coding DNA: TGTGCCAGCAGCCCCGGGTACGGAGAGCAGTACTTC. This encodes CASSPGYGEQYF.

The CDR3 nucleotides are TGTGCCAGCAGATCCAGCGGGGTAGCCCCCTACGAGCAGTACTTC. Translation gives CASRSSGVAPYEQYF. V is TRBV13 and J is TRBJ2-7; TRBD2 aligns across 7 bases. CDR1 PRHDT and CDR2 FYEKMQ come from the germline V gene (reference sequence). V gave up 6 bases and J gave up 2 bases; unmatched junction bases: 10. This CDR3 contains 15 residues. Together with reference TRBV13 and TRBJ2-7, the CDR3 gives the full variable domain: AAGVIQSPRHLIKEKRETATLKCYPIPRHDTVYWYQQGPGQDPQFLISFYEKMQSDKGSIPDRFSAQQFSDYHSELNMSSLELGDSALYFCASRSSGVAPYEQYFGPGTRLTVT.

The rearrangement uses TRBV7-2 and TRBJ2-2; 7 nucleotides align to TRBD1. J lost 4 bases, V lost 10 bases, and 9 bases had no gene match. Germline V gives CDR1 SGHTA, CDR2 FQGNSA. The length of the CDR3 is 14 residues. CDR3 sequence reads: CANPGQAGTGELFF. CDR3 nucleotides: TGTGCCAACCCCGGACAGGCGGGCACCGGGGAGCTGTTTTTT.

This clone showed up just once. V usage is TRBV4-1 and J usage is TRBJ2-2, with D possibly being TRBD1 (6 bases). CDR3 length equals 16 residues. From germline, CDR1 is MGHRA and CDR2 YSYEKL. With 4 bases removed from V and 2 bases from J, the gap between germline ends came to 14 bases. The CDR3 nucleotides are TGCGCCAGCAGCCGGGAAGGGACACTCAACACCGGGGAGCTGTTTTTT. This codes for CASSREGTLNTGELFF.

The chain links TRBV6-5 to TRBJ2-3; D is undetermined. The CDR3 extends over 13 amino acids. Per the germline V gene, CDR1 is MNHEY and CDR2 is SVGAGI. V gave up 7 bases and J gave up 2 bases, with 10 bases separating them. The CDR3 is CASTNAATDTQYF. The CDR3 DNA sequence: TGTGCCAGCACCAACGCGGCCACAGATACGCAGTATTTT.

V is TRBV5-1 and J is TRBJ1-1; D uncertain. Trimming removed 5 bases at V and 0 bases at J, with 11 bases between. Germline-derived CDR1 and CDR2 are SGHRS and YFSETQ. This CDR3 contains 14 residues. The CDR3 nucleotides are TGCGCCAGCAGGGCAGGATCCATGAACACTGAAGCTTTCTTT. The encoded protein is CASRAGSMNTEAFF.

This clone was seen just once. CDR3 DNA: TGTGCCAGTACCCCAACGGGGGAGGCCTACGAGCAGTACTTC. It translates to CASTPTGEAYEQYF. V gene TRBV19 combines with J gene TRBJ2-7; perhaps TRBD2 as D (6 bases). Germline CDR1 and CDR2: LNHDA and SQIVND (reference sequence). V lost 7 bases and J lost 2, with 15 bases in between. The CDR3 has 14 residues.

The chain couples TRBV6-6 to TRBJ2-4; TRBD1 might be the D (5 bases). V dropped 0 bases and J dropped 6 bases, with 9 bases sitting between them. This CDR3 is built from 14 residues. Germline assignment: CDR1 MNHNY and CDR2 SVGAGI (reference sequence). This chain's CDR3 is CASSYSIQGNIQYF. As DNA, the CDR3 is TGTGCCAGCAGTTACTCGATCCAGGGAAACATTCAGTACTTC.

The sample holds one count of this clone. CDR3 in DNA: TGTGCCAGCAGTTTTTTGCAGGGCGGGGATCAGCCCCAGCATTTT. As protein: CASSFLQGGDQPQHF. The V and J genes are TRBV28 and TRBJ1-5; the D gene is possibly TRBD1 (5 bases). The V gene lost 3 bases and the J gene lost 5 bases, with 14 bases spanning the gap. The CDR3 runs 15 residues. The germline V gene encodes CDR1 MDHEN and CDR2 SYDVKM.

The chain uses TRBV6-5 and TRBJ2-5; 7 bases are shared with TRBD2. The germline V gene has CDR1 MNHEY and CDR2 SVGAGI. CDR3 length: 15 residues. V was clipped by 6 bases and J by 2 bases; unmatched bases: 9. The CDR3 region has the DNA TGTGCCAGCAGGATACCCACGGGAGGACAAGAGACCCAGTACTTC. As protein: CASRIPTGGQETQYF.

V gene TRBV11-3 combines with J gene TRBJ1-2, with D hard to call. The CDR3 length is 15 residues. Germline CDR1 and CDR2: SGHNT and YENEEA. With 6 bases removed from V and 2 bases from J, the gap between germline ends came to 16 bases. In DNA, the CDR3 is TGTGCCAGCAGTCTCGGGCAGCGGGCCAACTATGGCTACACCTTC. The encoded protein is CASSLGQRANYGYTF.

The chain links TRBV28 to TRBJ2-7; TRBD2 matches at 7 bases. With 3 bases clipped from V and 6 bases from J, the junction kept 17 bases outside the gene matches. The CDR3 covers 17 residues. Germline lookup yields CDR1 MDHEN and CDR2 SYDVKM. Here the CDR3 DNA reads TGTGCCAGCAGTTTTGAGGGAGGGACTATTTTCCTAGGCGAGCAGTACTTC. Translated, it gives CASSFEGGTIFLGEQYF.